These 20 T cell receptor beta chains came from one sample sequenced in a study of blood T cell repertoires in COVID-19 (dated by TCRdb to about 2020). Library preparation was by the immunoSEQ multiplex PCR assay. This is the immuneACCESS table as TCRdb keeps it, with only in-frame sequences that have V and J called. A part of the clones is gone; compared with another copy, unresolved V genes explain less than half, and the rest is unexplained. The sample has approximately 300,000 clones on record, roughly 80% of them singletons. The ten most abundant clones make up 15% to 18% of the sample. Sequenced input: peripheral blood. These receptors came from a person aged 65 to 79 with COVID-19, enrolled during active disease.

This rearrangement joins TRBV9 to TRBJ1-6; 7 bases fit TRBD1. The CDR3 is 15 residues long. The germline CDR1 and CDR2 sequences are SGDLS and YYNGEE. The junction had 7 bases not matched to a gene; V was cut back by 3 bases and J by 7 bases. This CDR3 reads CASSGGQTRNSPLHF. The CDR3 nucleotides read TGTGCCAGCAGCGGGGGACAGACGCGCAATTCACCCCTCCACTTT.

The chain recombines TRBV9 with TRBJ1-6; TRBD1 aligns across 8 bases. The CDR3 totals 14 residues. Germline V gene data show CDR1 as SGDLS and CDR2 as YYNGEE. The V segment lost 2 bases and the J segment 10 bases; nucleotides outside the gene matches: 5. The CDR3 is CASSVSGGESPLHF. CDR3 in DNA: TGTGCCAGCAGCGTGTCAGGGGGCGAATCACCCCTCCACTTT.

The chain links TRBV7-2 to TRBJ2-3, with TRBD1 matching over 7 bases. CDR1 SGHTA and CDR2 FQGNSA come from the germline V gene. This CDR3 has 16 amino acids. V lost 0 bases to trimming and J lost 8 bases; unmatched junction nucleotides: 11. CDR3 bases: TGTGCCAGCAGCTTAGCGAGGGACAGTCGATCGGGTACGCAGTATTTT. Translating gives CASSLARDSRSGTQYF. Combining the CDR3 with reference TRBV7-2 and TRBJ2-3 gives the whole variable domain GAGVSQSPSNKVTEKGKDVELRCDPISGHTALYWYRQSLGQGLEFLIYFQGNSAPDKSGLPSDRFSAERTGGSVSTLTIQRTQQEDSAVYLCASSLARDSRSGTQYFGPGTRLTVL.

V gene TRBV9 combines with J gene TRBJ2-5; TRBD2 agrees at 12 bases. The CDR3 is 17 amino acids. V gave up 0 bases and J gave up 4 bases; unmatched junction bases: 7. CDR1 is SGDLS, CDR2 YYNGEE, per germline. DNA for the CDR3: TGTGCCAGCAGCGTAGGGGCTAGCGGGAGGGCTATAGAGACCCAGTACTTC. This sequence encodes CASSVGASGRAIETQYF.

The rearrangement links TRBV15 to TRBJ1-2; D ambiguous. The CDR3 is made up of 12 amino acids. Germline CDR1 and CDR2: LNHNV and YYDKDF (reference sequence). Trimming stripped 1 base from V and 8 bases from J, with 8 bases between. The CDR3 nucleotides are TGTGCCACCAGCAGAGCGACGGAGGGCTACACCTTC. This encodes CATSRATEGYTF.

The chain uses TRBV30 and TRBJ1-6; tentatively, D is TRBD1 (5 bases). The germline V gene has CDR1 GTSNPN and CDR2 SVGIG (reference sequence). Between the trimmed V and J ends, which lost 3 bases and 6 bases, there was a span of 15 bases. This CDR3 contains 15 residues. The chain's CDR3 is CAWRLGLGPNSPLHF. CDR3 coding DNA: TGTGCCTGGAGGCTCGGGCTGGGGCCTAATTCACCCCTCCACTTT. The variable domain in full, completed from reference TRBV30 and TRBJ1-6, reads SQTIHQWPATLVQPVGSPLSLECTVEGTSNPNLYWYRQAAGRGLQLLFYSVGIGQISSEVPQNLSASRPQDRQFILSSKKLLLSDSGFYLCAWRLGLGPNSPLHFGNGTRLTVT.

This sequence joins TRBV9 and TRBJ2-3, with 10 bases lining up with TRBD2. The CDR3 totals 16 residues. Germline assignment: CDR1 SGDLS and CDR2 YYNGEE. Trimming took 1 base from V and 6 from J; bases not matched to a gene: 8. The CDR3 DNA reads TGTGCCAGCAGCGTAAGCATAGCGGGGGGATTCGATACGCAGTATTTT. Translated: CASSVSIAGGFDTQYF.

In regard to this clone: The junction departs from the called germline gene at one end, perhaps through a read error. V usage is TRBV29-1 and J usage is TRBJ1-3; D remains ambiguous. The germline V gene encodes CDR1 SQVTM and CDR2 ANQGSEA. This CDR3 is built from 13 residues. CDR3 in DNA: TGCAGCGTGGAAGAATACTCTGGAAACACCATATATTTT. This codes for CSVEEYSGNTIYF.

The CDR3, as DNA: TGTGCCAGCAATAGGGGACTAGTCCACACAGATACGCAGTATTTT. Its translation is CASNRGLVHTDTQYF. The chain recombines TRBV28 with TRBJ2-3; 8 nucleotides match TRBD2. This CDR3 region has 15 residues. CDR1 is MDHEN, CDR2 SYDVKM, per germline. V gave up 7 bases and J gave up 2 bases; unmatched junction bases: 8.

The chain carries TRBV25-1 and TRBJ2-7; a possible D gene is TRBD1 (5 bases). CDR1 and CDR2 from the germline V gene are MGHDK and SYGVNS. The length of the CDR3 is 14 residues. Trimming cost V 4 bases and J 6 bases, with 16 bases left between them. CDR3 nucleotides: TGTGCCAGCAGTGCTCTGGGAAGGGGTAGCGAGCAGTACTTC. Translating gives CASSALGRGSEQYF.

In its sample, this clone ranks as medium-sized. The chain recombines TRBV20-1 with TRBJ2-7; a possible D gene is TRBD2 (5 bases). V lost 0 bases, J lost 7 bases, and 7 bases lay in between. The CDR3 sequence is 11 residues long. Germline CDR1 is DFQATT and CDR2 is SNEGSKA (reference sequence). The CDR3 spells CSARERREQYF. DNA of the CDR3: TGCAGTGCTAGAGAAAGGAGGGAGCAGTACTTC.

This clone was seen a single time. The rearrangement joins TRBV5-1 to TRBJ2-1; TRBD1 agrees at 12 bases. The CDR3 has 18 residues. Trimming took 4 bases from V and 4 from J; bases not matched to a gene: 12. Germline CDR1 SGHRS, CDR2 YFSETQ. CDR3: CASSLDGTGGDAYNEQFF. In nucleotides, the CDR3 is TGCGCCAGCAGCCTAGACGGGACAGGGGGCGACGCTTACAATGAGCAGTTCTTC. The whole variable domain, filled in from reference TRBV5-1 and TRBJ2-1, reads KAGVTQTPRYLIKTRGQQVTLSCSPISGHRSVSWYQQTPGQGLQFLFEYFSETQRNKGNFPGRFSGRQFSNSRSEMNVSTLELGDSALYLCASSLDGTGGDAYNEQFFGPGTRLTVL.

This sequence joins TRBV7-9 and TRBJ2-1; TRBD2 aligns across 8 bases. Germline CDR1 reads SEHNR; CDR2 reads FQNEAQ (reference sequence). CDR3 length: 17 amino acids. The trim removed 0 bases at V and 9 bases at J, leaving 13 bases unmatched. The CDR3 sequence is CASSLARIAGLHSEQFF. DNA for the CDR3: TGTGCCAGCAGCTTAGCGAGGATAGCGGGGCTGCATAGTGAGCAGTTCTTC.

The V and J genes are TRBV6-5 and TRBJ1-4; D remains unclear. The germline V gene encodes CDR1 MNHEY and CDR2 SVGAGI. Between the trimmed V and J ends, which lost 2 bases and 5 bases, there was a span of 9 bases. There are 14 residues in the CDR3. The CDR3 region is CASSYRTGNEKLFF. DNA of the CDR3: TGTGCCAGCAGTTACCGGACGGGAAATGAAAAACTGTTTTTT.

CDR3 loop: CSAATGYGYTF. In nucleotides, the CDR3 is TGCAGCGCTGCAACAGGGTACGGCTACACCTTC. The J gene is TRBJ1-2, the V gene TRBV29-1, with D tentatively TRBD1 (6 bases). Germline V CDR1 and CDR2: SQVTM, ANQGSEA. Between the trimmed V and J ends, which lost 7 bases and 8 bases, there was a span of 14 bases. This CDR3 comprises 11 residues.

The chain links TRBV5-6 to TRBJ1-3; 9 positions agree with TRBD1. J gave up 0 bases and V 8 bases, and 9 bases lay outside the gene matches. Germline assignment: CDR1 SGHDT and CDR2 YYEEEE. This CDR3 contains 16 residues. The CDR3 DNA follows: TGTGCCAGTTGGAGGGACAGGGACACCTCTGGAAACACCATATATTTT. Protein: CASWRDRDTSGNTIYF. Drawing the rest from reference TRBV5-6 and TRBJ1-3, the complete variable domain is DAGVTQSPTHLIKTRGQQVTLRCSPKSGHDTVSWYQQALGQGPQFIFQYYEEEERQRGNFPDRFSGHQFPNYSSELNVNALLLGDSALYLCASWRDRDTSGNTIYFGEGSWLTVV.

The chain links TRBV21-1 to TRBJ2-5; the DNA was not compared with TRBD2, the D call given in the table. TRBV21-1 represents a pseudogene. There are 17 residues in the CDR3. CDR3 nucleotide sequence: TGTGCCAGCAGCAAAGTAAGGAGCGGGAGAACGGTGGAGACCCAGTACTTC. Amino acids: CASSKVRSGRTVETQYF.

This chain joins TRBV7-3 and TRBJ2-2; 8 positions match TRBD2. With 5 bases clipped from V and 4 bases from J, the junction kept 12 bases outside the gene matches. Germline assignment: CDR1 SGHTA and CDR2 FQGTGA. The CDR3 is 17 residues long. The CDR3 DNA follows: TGTGCCAGCAGCCCTACCGGACTAGCATCGGGCACCGGGGAGCTGTTTTTT. It yields the protein CASSPTGLASGTGELFF.

V is TRBV27 and J is TRBJ1-5; the D is unclear. With 2 bases removed from V and 0 bases from J, the gap between germline ends came to 11 bases. CDR1 and CDR2 (germline): MNHEY, SMNVEV (reference sequence). The CDR3 loop spans 16 amino acids. The CDR3 loop is CASSLVSAVSNQPQHF. The CDR3 region has the DNA TGTGCCAGCAGTTTAGTATCAGCGGTTAGCAATCAGCCCCAGCATTTT.

The chain is built from TRBV7-2 and TRBJ2-1; D gene ambiguous. CDR1 is SGHTA and CDR2 is FQGNSA in the germline V gene. The CDR3 is made up of 15 amino acids. With 1 base removed from V and 3 bases from J, the gap between germline ends came to 10 bases. The CDR3, as DNA: TGTGCCAGCAGCTTAGGTCACTACGGCTACAATGAGCAGTTCTTC. This sequence encodes CASSLGHYGYNEQFF.